A single sample is the source of the 6 T cell receptor beta chains below, sequenced in a study of T cell repertoires in ileal Crohn's disease. Lamina propria lymphocytes from surgical specimens were isolated on a density gradient before sorting. Assay: immunoSEQ multiplex PCR; the TCRdb copy retains only in-frame clones and omits some. The sample yields around 5,800 clones, more than 75% seen once. The sample comprised CD4+ T cells from ileum. Source of these receptors: an adult with Crohn's disease. Some clones in this sample may be carry-over from other donors' samples.

The chain uses TRBV18 and TRBJ2-7, with 7 bases lining up with TRBD1. The CDR3 is 12 amino acids. The germline V gene encodes CDR1 KGHSH and CDR2 LQKENI. With V trimmed by 6 bases and J by 2 bases, 1 base remained unmatched. CDR3 protein: CASSGQTYEQYF. In nucleotides, the CDR3 is TGTGCCAGCTCGGGACAGACCTACGAGCAGTACTTC.

The chain combines TRBV2 with TRBJ2-4, with 7 bases aligning to TRBD1. V lost 3 bases, J lost 1 base, and 0 bases stayed unmatched. From germline, CDR1 is SNHLY and CDR2 FYNNEI. The CDR3 covers 14 residues. The CDR3 protein is CASSDRGAKNIQYF. DNA for the CDR3: TGTGCCAGCAGTGACAGGGGGGCCAAAAACATTCAGTACTTC.

The J gene is TRBJ1-1, the V gene TRBV6-7; 8 nucleotides agree with TRBD1. TRBV6-7 is sorted into the ORF group, with uncertain function. V dropped 5 bases and J dropped 0; count of bases not matched to a gene: 5. The CDR3 contains 15 residues. Here the CDR3 DNA reads TGTGCCAGCAGTCGGCAGGGGGCGATGAACACTGAAGCTTTCTTT. The encoded protein is CASSRQGAMNTEAFF.

The table lists this clone with a few counts. The rearrangement joins TRBV5-4 to TRBJ2-7, with TRBD2 as a possible D gene (6 bases). Trimming took 2 bases from V and 6 from J, leaving 12 bases between them. CDR1 and CDR2 (germline): SGHNT, YYREEE (reference sequence). The CDR3 runs 13 residues. CDR3 sequence reads: CASSFASVGEQYF. The CDR3 DNA reads TGTGCCAGCAGCTTTGCTAGCGTGGGCGAGCAGTACTTC.

The J gene is TRBJ1-1, the V gene TRBV7-9; 7 bases line up with TRBD1. J was trimmed by 4 bases and V by 3 bases; bases with no gene match: 8. This CDR3 has 15 amino acids. Looked up from germline, CDR1 is SEHNR and CDR2 is FQNEAQ (reference sequence). CDR3 bases: TGTGCCAGCAGCTTCCCAGGGGGTGGATTCACTGAAGCTTTCTTT. Translated, it gives CASSFPGGGFTEAFF.

The J gene is TRBJ2-3, the V gene TRBV5-1; D is perhaps TRBD2 (6 bases). The germline V gene has CDR1 SGHRS and CDR2 YFSETQ. The CDR3 runs to 14 residues. V shed 3 bases and J shed 5 bases, with 13 bases lying between them. The CDR3 DNA sequence: TGCGCCAGCAGCTACGGGGGAGCAAAAGATACGCAGTATTTT. Protein product: CASSYGGAKDTQYF.